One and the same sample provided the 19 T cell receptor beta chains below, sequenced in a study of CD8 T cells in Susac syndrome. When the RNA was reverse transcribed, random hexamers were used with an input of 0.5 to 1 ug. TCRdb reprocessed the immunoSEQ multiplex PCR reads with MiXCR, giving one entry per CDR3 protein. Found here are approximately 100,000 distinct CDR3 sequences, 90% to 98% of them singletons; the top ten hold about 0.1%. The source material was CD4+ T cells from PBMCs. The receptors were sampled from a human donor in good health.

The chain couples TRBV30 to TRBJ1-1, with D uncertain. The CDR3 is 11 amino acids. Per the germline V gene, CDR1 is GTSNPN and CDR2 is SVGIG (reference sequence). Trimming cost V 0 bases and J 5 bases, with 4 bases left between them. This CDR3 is CAWSVQTEAFF. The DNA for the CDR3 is TGTGCCTGGAGTGTCCAGACTGAAGCTTTCTTT.

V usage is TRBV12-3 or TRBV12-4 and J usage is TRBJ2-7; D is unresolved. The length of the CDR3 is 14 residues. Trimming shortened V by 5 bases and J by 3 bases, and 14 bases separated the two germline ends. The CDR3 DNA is TGTGCCAGCAGTCCCCGCCAGGACCGCTACGAGCAGTACTTC. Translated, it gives CASSPRQDRYEQYF.

CDR3 amino acids: CASSQTPGQSTDTQYF. The CDR3 DNA follows: TGCGCCAGCAGCCAAACCCCGGGACAGAGCACAGATACGCAGTATTTT. V gene TRBV4-1 combines with J gene TRBJ2-3, with TRBD1 matching over 7 bases. V was clipped by 2 bases and J by 0 bases; unmatched bases: 5. Germline V gene lookup returns CDR1 MGHRA and CDR2 YSYEKL. The CDR3 totals 16 residues.

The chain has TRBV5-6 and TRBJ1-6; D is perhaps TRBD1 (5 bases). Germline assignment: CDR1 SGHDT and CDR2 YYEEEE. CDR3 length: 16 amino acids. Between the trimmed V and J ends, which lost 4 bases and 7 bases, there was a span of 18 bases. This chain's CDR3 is CASSGEEGRTNSPLHF. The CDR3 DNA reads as TGTGCCAGCAGCGGTGAGGAAGGACGGACAAATTCACCCCTCCACTTT.

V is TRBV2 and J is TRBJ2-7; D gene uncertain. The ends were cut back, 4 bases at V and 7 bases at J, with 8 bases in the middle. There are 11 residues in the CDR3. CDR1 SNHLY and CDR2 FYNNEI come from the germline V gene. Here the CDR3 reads CASSVAREQYF. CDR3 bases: TGTGCCAGCAGTGTAGCCAGGGAGCAGTACTTC.

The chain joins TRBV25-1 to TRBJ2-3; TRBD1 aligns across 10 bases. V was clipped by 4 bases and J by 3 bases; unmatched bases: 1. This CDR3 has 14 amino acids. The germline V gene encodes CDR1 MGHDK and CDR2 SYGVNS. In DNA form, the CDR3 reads TGTGCCAGCAGTGTGGGACAGGGGACAGATACGCAGTATTTT. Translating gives CASSVGQGTDTQYF.

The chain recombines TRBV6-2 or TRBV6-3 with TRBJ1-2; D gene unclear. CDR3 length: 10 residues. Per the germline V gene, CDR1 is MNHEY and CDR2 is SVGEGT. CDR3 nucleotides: TGTGCTTCGTCTAACTATGGCTACACCTTC. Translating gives CASSNYGYTF.

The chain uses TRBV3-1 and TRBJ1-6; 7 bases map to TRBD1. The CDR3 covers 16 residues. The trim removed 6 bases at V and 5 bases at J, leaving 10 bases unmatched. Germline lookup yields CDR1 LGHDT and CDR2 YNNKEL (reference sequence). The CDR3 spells CASSRQGSWDNSPLHF. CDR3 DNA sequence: TGTGCCAGCAGTCGACAGGGAAGCTGGGATAATTCACCCCTCCACTTT.

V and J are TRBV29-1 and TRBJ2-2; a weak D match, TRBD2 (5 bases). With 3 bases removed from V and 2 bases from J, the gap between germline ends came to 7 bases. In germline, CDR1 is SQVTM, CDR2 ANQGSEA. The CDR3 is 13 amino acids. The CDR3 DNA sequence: TGCAGCGTTGACAGGACTAACACCGGGGAGCTGTTTTTT. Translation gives CSVDRTNTGELFF.

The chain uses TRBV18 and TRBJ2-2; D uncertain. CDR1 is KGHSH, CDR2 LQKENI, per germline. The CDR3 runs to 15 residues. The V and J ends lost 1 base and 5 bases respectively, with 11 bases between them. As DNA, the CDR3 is TGTGCCAGCTCACCACTTGGCAGTTGGACCGGGGAGCTGTTTTTT. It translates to CASSPLGSWTGELFF.

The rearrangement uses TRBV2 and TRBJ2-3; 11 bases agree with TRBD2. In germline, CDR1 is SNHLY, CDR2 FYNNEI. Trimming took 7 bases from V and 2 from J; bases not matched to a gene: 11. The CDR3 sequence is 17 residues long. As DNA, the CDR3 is TGTGCCAGCACCCTGGGGCTAGCGGGAGGATACACAGATACGCAGTATTTT. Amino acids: CASTLGLAGGYTDTQYF.

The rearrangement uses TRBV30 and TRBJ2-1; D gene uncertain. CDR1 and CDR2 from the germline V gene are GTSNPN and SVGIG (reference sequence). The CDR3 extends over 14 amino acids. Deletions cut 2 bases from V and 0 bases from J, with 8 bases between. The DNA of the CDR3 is TGTGCCTGGAGTCTGGTGAGCTCCTACAATGAGCAGTTCTTC. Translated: CAWSLVSSYNEQFF.

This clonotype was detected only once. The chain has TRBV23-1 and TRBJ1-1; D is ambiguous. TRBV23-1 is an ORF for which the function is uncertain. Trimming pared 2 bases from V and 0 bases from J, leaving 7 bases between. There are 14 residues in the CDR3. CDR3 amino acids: CASSQKNMNTEAFF. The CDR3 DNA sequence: TGCGCCAGCAGTCAAAAAAACATGAACACTGAAGCTTTCTTT.

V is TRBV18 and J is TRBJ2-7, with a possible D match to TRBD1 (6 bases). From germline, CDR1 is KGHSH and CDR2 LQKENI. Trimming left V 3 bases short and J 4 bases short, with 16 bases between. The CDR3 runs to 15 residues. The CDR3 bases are TGTGCCAGCTCACCTTCACTGGGCAGGGGATACGAGCAGTACTTC. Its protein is CASSPSLGRGYEQYF.

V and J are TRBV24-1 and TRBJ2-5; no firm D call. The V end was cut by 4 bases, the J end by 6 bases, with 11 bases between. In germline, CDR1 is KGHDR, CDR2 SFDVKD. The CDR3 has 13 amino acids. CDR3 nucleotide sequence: TGTGCCACCAGTGAGGCCTCAAGACAGACCCAGTACTTC. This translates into CATSEASRQTQYF.

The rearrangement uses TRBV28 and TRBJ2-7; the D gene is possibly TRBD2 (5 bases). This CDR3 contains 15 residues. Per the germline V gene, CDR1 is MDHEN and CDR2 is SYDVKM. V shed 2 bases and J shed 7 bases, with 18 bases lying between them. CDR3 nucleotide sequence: TGTGCCAGCAGTTTAACTCGTACTAGGGCCGGAGAGCAGTACTTC. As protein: CASSLTRTRAGEQYF.

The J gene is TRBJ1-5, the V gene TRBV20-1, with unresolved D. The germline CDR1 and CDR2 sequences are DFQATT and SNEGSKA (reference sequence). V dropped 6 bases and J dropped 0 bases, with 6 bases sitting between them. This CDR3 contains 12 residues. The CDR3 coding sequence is TGCAGTGCCCAGAATAGCAATCAGCCCCAGCATTTT. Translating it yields CSAQNSNQPQHF.

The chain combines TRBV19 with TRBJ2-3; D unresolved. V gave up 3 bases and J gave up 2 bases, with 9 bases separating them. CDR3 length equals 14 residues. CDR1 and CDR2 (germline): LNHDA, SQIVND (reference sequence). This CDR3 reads CASSIGGFTDTQYF. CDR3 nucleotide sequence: TGTGCCAGTAGTATCGGCGGCTTCACAGATACGCAGTATTTT. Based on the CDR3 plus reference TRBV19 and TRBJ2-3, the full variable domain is DGGITQSPKYLFRKEGQNVTLSCEQNLNHDAMYWYRQDPGQGLRLIYYSQIVNDFQKGDIAEGYSVSREKKESFPLTVTSAQKNPTAFYLCASSIGGFTDTQYFGPGTRLTVL.

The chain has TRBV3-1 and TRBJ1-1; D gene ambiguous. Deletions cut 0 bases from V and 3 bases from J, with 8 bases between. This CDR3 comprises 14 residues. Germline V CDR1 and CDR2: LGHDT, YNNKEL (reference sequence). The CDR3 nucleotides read TGTGCCAGCAGCCAAGATTCAGTGCACACTGAAGCTTTCTTT. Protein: CASSQDSVHTEAFF.